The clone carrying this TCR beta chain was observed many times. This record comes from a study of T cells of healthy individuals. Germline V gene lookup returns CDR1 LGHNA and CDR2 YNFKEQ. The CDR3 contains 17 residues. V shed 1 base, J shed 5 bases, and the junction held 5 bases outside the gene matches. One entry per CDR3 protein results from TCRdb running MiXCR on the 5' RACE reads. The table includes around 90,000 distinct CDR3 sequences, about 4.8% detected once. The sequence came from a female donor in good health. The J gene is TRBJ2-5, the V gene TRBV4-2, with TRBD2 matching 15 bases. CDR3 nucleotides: TGTGCCAGCAGCCAAGGGACTAGCGGGAGGGCCGGGGAGACCCAGTACTTC. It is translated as CASSQGTSGRAGETQYF.